This TCR beta chain was identified in a study of T cell repertoires in cytomegalovirus infection. The overall study: Public signatures in TCR beta pointed to CMV infection and matching HLA type. Study-wide results and limits: Individuals carrying CMV plus the relevant HLA were identified by cumulative frequency of public TCR beta families. Clonotype analysis showed dominance of the ex vivo response by HLA-C-restricted CMV-specific TCR beta clonotypes.

A single record per CDR3 protein comes from TCRdb applying MiXCR to the reads. This table holds roughly 230,000 distinct CDR3 sequences, approximately 13% found once. This clonotype turned up a few times. Its target is not known. This CDR3 has 15 amino acids. J lost 5 bases, V lost 6 bases, and 6 bases had no gene match. The germline V gene encodes CDR1 MNHEY and CDR2 SMNVEV (reference sequence). Sequencing was done on a sample of PBMCs. The chain has TRBV27 and TRBJ1-5; 11 bases map to TRBD1. The TCR was taken from a human donor in good health (CMV status not recorded). Some clones in this sample may be carry-over from other donors' samples. CDR3 loop: CASSRTGGVDQPQHF. CDR3 sequence (DNA): TGTGCCAGCAGCCGGACAGGGGGCGTGGATCAGCCCCAGCATTTT.